These 19 T cell receptor beta chains came from one sample sequenced in a study of blood T cell repertoires in COVID-19 (dated by TCRdb to 2019 to 2021). Receptor amplification or capture employed the immunoSEQ multiplex PCR assay. The immuneACCESS repertoire file appears here via TCRdb, limited to in-frame rearrangements. These files lack a portion of the clones; in checked studies, under half of the deficit traces to unresolved V genes, and the cause of the others is not known. The sample table shows 200,000 to 250,000 clones, and about 78% are seen once. The top ten clonotypes cover approximately 6.6% of the sample. The sample consisted of peripheral blood. These receptors originate from a woman in her seventies with acute or convalescent COVID-19.

The chain uses TRBV13 and TRBJ2-3; 14 nucleotides align to TRBD2. The germline gives CDR1 PRHDT, CDR2 FYEKMQ (reference sequence). CDR3 length equals 17 residues. V was clipped by 5 bases and J by 1 base; unmatched bases: 5. The CDR3 DNA reads TGTGCCAGCAGCCCCCCGGGACTAGCGGGGGGCACAGATACGCAGTATTTT. Protein product: CASSPPGLAGGTDTQYF.

This chain connects TRBV6-2 or TRBV6-3 to TRBJ2-5; the match to TRBD2 covers 9 bases. This CDR3 region has 16 residues. J was trimmed by 3 bases and V by 3 bases; bases with no gene match: 8. The germline V gene encodes CDR1 MNHEY and CDR2 SVGEGT. The DNA of the CDR3 is TGTGCCAGCAGTTATAGGCTAGCGGGGACAGAAGAGACCCAGTACTTC. Protein sequence: CASSYRLAGTEETQYF.

This clone was recorded at least ten times. This chain links TRBV27 with TRBJ2-7; D remains unclear. V dropped 7 bases and J dropped 6 bases, with 10 bases sitting between them. Germline V gene sequence: CDR1 MNHEY, CDR2 SMNVEV (reference sequence). The CDR3 spans 11 residues. The CDR3 DNA sequence: TGTGCCAGCACCCCGGTCGTCGAGCAGTACTTC. Translated, it gives CASTPVVEQYF.

This clone was counted only a few times. V and J are TRBV19 and TRBJ2-1; a weak D match, TRBD1 (7 bases). The germline CDR1 and CDR2 sequences are LNHDA and SQIVND (reference sequence). Trimming took 3 bases from V and 7 from J, leaving 13 bases between them. The CDR3 is 14 residues long. CDR3 DNA sequence: TGTGCCAGTAGTATGGAGGGGGCTCTAAATGAGCAGTTCTTC. Translated: CASSMEGALNEQFF.

This clone is a singleton in its sample. V gene TRBV24-1 combines with J gene TRBJ2-7; 8 bases fit TRBD1. This CDR3 comprises 14 residues. CDR1 is KGHDR, CDR2 SFDVKD, per germline. J gave up 3 bases and V 5 bases, and 5 bases lay outside the gene matches. The CDR3 reads CATSGADRDYEQYF. In DNA, the CDR3 is TGTGCCACCAGTGGTGCGGACAGGGACTACGAGCAGTACTTC.

V usage is TRBV7-6 and J usage is TRBJ2-4; 10 nucleotides line up with TRBD2. Germline V CDR1 and CDR2: SGHVS, FNYEAQ. The CDR3 is made up of 16 amino acids. J was trimmed by 4 bases and V by 5 bases; bases with no gene match: 8. The CDR3 loop is CASSPDPLAGKNIQYF. The CDR3 DNA is TGTGCCAGCAGCCCGGACCCACTAGCGGGGAAAAACATTCAGTACTTC.

The genes are TRBV5-1 and TRBJ2-7; TRBD1 aligns across 9 bases. The CDR3 extends over 20 amino acids. Looked up from germline, CDR1 is SGHRS and CDR2 is YFSETQ. Unmatched junction bases numbered 20, after V lost 4 bases and J lost 0 bases. CDR3 DNA sequence: TGCGCCAGCAGCATGCCGTCAAAGGCTATGGGACAGGGAAGCTCCTACGAGCAGTACTTC. This translates into CASSMPSKAMGQGSSYEQYF.

The rearrangement joins TRBV6-2 or TRBV6-3 to TRBJ2-7; 8 nucleotides agree with TRBD2. Germline CDR1 reads MNHEY; CDR2 reads SVGEGT. V lost 2 bases, J lost 4 bases, and 7 bases stayed unmatched. This CDR3 is 15 amino acids long. The CDR3 protein is CASSYPQRGSYEQYF. The CDR3 DNA sequence: TGTGCCAGCAGTTACCCCCAGCGGGGGAGTTACGAGCAGTACTTC.

The V and J genes are TRBV7-8 and TRBJ2-5; 7 positions agree with TRBD1. V lost 2 bases, J lost 4 bases, and 7 bases stayed unmatched. This CDR3 is 15 amino acids long. Germline-derived CDR1 and CDR2 are SGHVS and FQNEAQ. The CDR3 region is CASSLQGQPGETQYF. The CDR3 DNA reads TGTGCCAGCAGCTTACAGGGACAGCCAGGAGAGACCCAGTACTTC.

The J gene is TRBJ2-1, the V gene TRBV10-3, with D maybe TRBD2 (7 bases). The CDR3 is made up of 17 amino acids. The germline CDR1 and CDR2 sequences are ENHRY and SYGVKD. V was cut by 0 bases and J by 6 bases, with 18 bases left in between. The CDR3 bases are TGTGCCATCAGTGAGTCAGGGGGGGGACCTTCGGGCAATGAGCAGTTCTTC. Amino acids: CAISESGGGPSGNEQFF.

The table lists this clone with a few counts. J is TRBJ2-3 and V is TRBV24-1, with no clear D. This CDR3 spans 15 amino acids. Deletions cut 6 bases from V and 0 bases from J, with 12 bases between. Germline-derived CDR1 and CDR2 are KGHDR and SFDVKD. CDR3 nucleotide sequence: TGTGCCACCAGTTCCCCTTTTCAGAGCACAGATACGCAGTATTTT. It specifies CATSSPFQSTDTQYF.

V is TRBV24-1 and J is TRBJ1-6, with D possibly being TRBD1 (5 bases). Trimming left V 4 bases short and J 10 bases short, with 10 bases between. CDR3 length equals 13 residues. Germline CDR1 is KGHDR and CDR2 is SFDVKD. Written as DNA, the CDR3 is TGTGCCACCAGTGACAGGGCAGGGTCACCCCTCCACTTT. Translating gives CATSDRAGSPLHF.

The chain links TRBV6-5 to TRBJ2-7; D possibly corresponds to TRBD1 (5 bases). V dropped 4 bases and J dropped 8 bases, with 12 bases sitting between them. This CDR3 has 12 amino acids. Germline V gene sequence: CDR1 MNHEY, CDR2 SVGAGI. The DNA of the CDR3 is TGTGCCAGCAGTTCCCAGGGTTTACAGCAGTACTTC. Protein product: CASSSQGLQQYF.

This chain uses TRBV27 with TRBJ2-5; D may be TRBD2 (6 bases). Germline assignment: CDR1 MNHEY and CDR2 SMNVEV (reference sequence). With 7 bases removed from V and 4 bases from J, the gap between germline ends came to 19 bases. This CDR3 has 15 residues. CDR3 DNA: TGTGCCAGCAACCGGGACTTCGCGGCCCCAGAGACCCAGTACTTC. It yields the protein CASNRDFAAPETQYF.

V is TRBV30 and J is TRBJ1-1, with a tentative D call TRBD1 (5 bases). Trimming took 1 base from V and 4 from J, leaving 10 bases between them. The CDR3 covers 13 residues. Germline V gene data show CDR1 as GTSNPN and CDR2 as SVGIG (reference sequence). CDR3 DNA sequence: TGTGCCTGGAGTGATGGGAGGGGCACTGAAGCTTTCTTT. This encodes CAWSDGRGTEAFF.

The chain has TRBV2 and TRBJ1-2; D might be TRBD1 (6 bases). Between the trimmed V and J ends, which lost 4 bases and 1 base, there was a span of 10 bases. From germline, CDR1 is SNHLY and CDR2 FYNNEI. The CDR3 sequence is 14 residues long. CDR3 sequence: CASSVDRHNYGYTF. CDR3 in DNA: TGTGCCAGCAGTGTGGACAGACATAACTATGGCTACACCTTC.

This clone was observed a single time. This chain uses TRBV20-1 with TRBJ2-2; D is ambiguous. Per germline, CDR1 DFQATT and CDR2 SNEGSKA (reference sequence). This CDR3 region has 14 residues. The V end was cut by 4 bases, the J end by 1 base, with 10 bases between. The CDR3 DNA is TGCAGTGCTATTGATACGGGGAACACCGGGGAGCTGTTTTTT. The encoded protein is CSAIDTGNTGELFF.

This chain links TRBV11-2 with TRBJ2-5; 10 nucleotides match TRBD1. CDR3 size: 15 residues. The ends lost 4 bases at V and 5 bases at J; junction bases unmatched: 7. Germline V lookup: CDR1 SGHAT, CDR2 FQNNGV. The CDR3 DNA sequence: TGTGCCAGCAGCTCAGGGACAGGGGCAGGGGAGACCCAGTACTTC. This sequence encodes CASSSGTGAGETQYF.

The CDR3 DNA sequence: TGTGCCAGCAGCACCGGACAGGGGGGCTATGGCTACACCTTC. Its protein is CASSTGQGGYGYTF. The rearrangement links TRBV7-2 to TRBJ1-2; 10 positions agree with TRBD1. The length of the CDR3 is 14 residues. The germline CDR1 and CDR2 sequences are SGHTA and FQGNSA. Losses at the gene ends were 5 bases for V and 4 bases for J; bases not matched to a gene: 4.